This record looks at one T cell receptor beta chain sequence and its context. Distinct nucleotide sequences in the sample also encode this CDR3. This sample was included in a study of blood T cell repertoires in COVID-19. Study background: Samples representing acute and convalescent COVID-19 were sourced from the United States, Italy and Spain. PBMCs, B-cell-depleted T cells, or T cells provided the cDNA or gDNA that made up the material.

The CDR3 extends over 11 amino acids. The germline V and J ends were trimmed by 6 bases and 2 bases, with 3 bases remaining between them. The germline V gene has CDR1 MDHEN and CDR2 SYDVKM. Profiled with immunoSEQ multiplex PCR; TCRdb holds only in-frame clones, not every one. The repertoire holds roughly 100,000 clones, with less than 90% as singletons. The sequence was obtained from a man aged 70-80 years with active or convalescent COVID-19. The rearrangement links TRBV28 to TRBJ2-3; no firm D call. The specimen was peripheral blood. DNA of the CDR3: TGTGCCAGCAGCCTCACAGATACGCAGTATTTT. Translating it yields CASSLTDTQYF.